A selection of T cell receptor beta chains follows, all from one sample in a study of high-grade serous ovarian cancer treatment subgroups. Sequencing used immunoSEQ multiplex PCR; TCRdb keeps in-frame clones, though not all of them. The data show approximately 40,000 clones, around three quarters seen once. The sequenced material came from tumor tissue. The receptors come from a human donor with high-grade serous ovarian cancer. CDR3s include the opening cysteine and the closing phenylalanine or tryptophan. The order of the fields is J gene, D gene, clone size, V gene, CDR3 protein, CDR3 DNA. D genes are given only for firm matches. Only part of the rows carry a size: once, few, many, or a class if the clone is expanded.

TRBJ2-1,.,.,TRBV5-8,CASSLRGGSPLEEQFF,TGTGCCAGCAGTTTAAGGGGCGGGTCCCCTTTGGAGGAGCAGTTCTTC
TRBJ1-1,.,.,TRBV9,CASSGGAKEAFF,TGTGCCAGCAGCGGGGGGGCGAAGGAAGCTTTCTTT
TRBJ2-7,TRBD1,.,TRBV4-2,CASSQSGQGVSYEQYF,TGTGCCAGCAGCCAGTCCGGACAGGGTGTTTCCTACGAGCAGTACTTC
TRBJ1-4,.,.,TRBV7-2,CASSLERNEKLFF,TGTGCCAGCAGCTTAGAACGGAATGAAAAACTGTTTTTT
TRBJ2-1,.,.,TRBV4-1,CASSRDGSKGGEQFF,TGCGCCAGCAGCCGCGACGGCTCAAAAGGAGGAGAGCAGTTCTTC
TRBJ2-1,.,.,TRBV11-3,CASSPGAGSYNEQFF,TGTGCCAGCAGCCCTGGGGCGGGGTCCTACAATGAGCAGTTCTTC
TRBJ2-7,TRBD1,few,TRBV7-9,CASSLDRVSYEQYF,TGTGCCAGCAGCTTGGACAGGGTCTCCTACGAGCAGTACTTC
TRBJ2-1,.,.,TRBV11-3,CASSFFKRTKPYNEQFF,TGTGCCAGCAGCTTCTTCAAACGGACCAAACCCTACAATGAGCAGTTCTTC
TRBJ2-7,.,.,TRBV7-9,CASSLKGEQYF,TGTGCCAGCAGCTTAAAGGGGGAGCAGTACTTC
TRBJ1-1,.,.,TRBV15,CATSRDHNTEAFF,TGTGCCACCAGCAGAGATCATAACACTGAAGCTTTCTTT
TRBJ1-3,.,.,TRBV7-2,CASSARQGHTIYF,TGTGCCAGCAGCGCCCGGCAGGGTCACACCATATATTTT
TRBJ1-2,.,.,TRBV27,CASSSHQGSQGYTF,TGTGCCAGCAGTTCCCACCAGGGGAGTCAGGGCTACACCTTC
TRBJ2-1,.,.,TRBV15,CATSREGRGSSYNEQFF,TGTGCCACCAGCAGAGAAGGAAGGGGGAGCTCCTACAATGAGCAGTTCTTC
TRBJ2-1,TRBD2,.,TRBV7-9,CASRPLAGEGPYNEQFF,TGTGCCAGCAGACCTCTAGCGGGAGAAGGCCCCTACAATGAGCAGTTCTTC
TRBJ2-2,.,.,TRBV7-2,CASSLEGSTGELFF,TGTGCCAGCAGCTTAGAGGGGTCTACGGGGGAGCTGTTTTTT
TRBJ2-7,.,few,TRBV2,CASSAGYEQYF,TGTGCCAGCAGTGCAGGATACGAGCAGTACTTC
TRBJ2-7,.,.,TRBV28,CASSLPGRRNAYEQYF,TGTGCCAGCAGCCTGCCGGGACGGCGAAACGCCTACGAGCAGTACTTC
TRBJ2-1,.,.,TRBV11-3,CASSLDPHVPSEDNEQFF,TGTGCCAGCAGCTTAGATCCCCATGTCCCGAGCGAAGACAATGAGCAGTTCTTC
TRBJ2-7,.,.,TRBV10-3,CAISDLQGYAEQYF,TGTGCCATCAGTGATTTGCAGGGCTATGCCGAGCAGTACTTC
TRBJ2-7,TRBD2,.,TRBV9,CASSVGASGREAVYEQYF,TGTGCCAGCAGCGTAGGGGCTAGCGGGAGGGAGGCCGTCTACGAGCAGTACTTC
TRBJ1-2,TRBD1,.,TRBV30,CAWSVQDRGQNTF,TGTGCCTGGAGTGTCCAGGACAGGGGGCAAAACACCTTC
TRBJ1-3,TRBD1,.,TRBV10-3,CAISESGDSSSGNTIYF,TGTGCCATCAGTGAGTCTGGGGACAGCAGCTCTGGAAACACCATATATTTT
TRBJ2-7,.,.,TRBV6-1,CASSEAWNYEQYF,TGTGCCAGCAGTGAAGCCTGGAACTACGAGCAGTACTTC
TRBJ2-3,.,.,TRBV7-8,CASSQYSGTSTDTQYF,TGTGCCAGCAGTCAGTATTCCGGGACTAGCACAGATACGCAGTATTTT
TRBJ1-5,.,.,TRBV6-5,CASSPDSRSNQPQHF,TGTGCCAGCAGTCCCGACAGTCGAAGCAATCAGCCCCAGCATTTT
TRBJ2-1,.,once,TRBV5-1,CASSPTSGGDGDEQFF,TGCGCCAGCAGCCCCACCTCTGGAGGGGACGGGGATGAGCAGTTCTTC
TRBJ1-4,.,.,TRBV9,CASSVDGQPNEKLFF,TGTGCCAGCAGCGTAGACGGACAGCCTAATGAAAAACTGTTTTTT